Presented here are 31 T cell receptor beta chains from one specimen sequenced in a study of blood T cells in healthy people across ages (dated by TCRdb to the mid-2010s). Libraries were built with 5' RACE. The sample was run on an Illumina HiSeq 2500. A second PCR of roughly 6 to 11 cycles was run with a J-beta primer mix and a sample-barcoded 5' primer. The public reads were reanalyzed by TCRdb: fastp trimming at Q25, MiXCR alignment, in-frame beta chains only. Each entry merges the rows of one CDR3 protein and shows their most common DNA and genes. The sample has approximately 1,000,000 distinct CDR3 sequences on record, 40% to 50% of them singletons. The top ten clonotypes cover about 19% of the sample. Material: blood. The receptors were sampled from an older woman in good health.

Turning to this clonotype: One end of the junction varies from germline; a read error may be responsible. This chain connects TRBV6-6 to TRBJ2-7; D unresolved. CDR3 length equals 15 residues. Germline values: CDR1 MNHNY, CDR2 SVGAGI (reference sequence). CDR3: CASSYSPVFSYEQYF. The CDR3 DNA follows: TGTGCCAGCAGCTACTCGCCCGTATTTTCCTACGAGCAGTACTTC.

This chain joins TRBV2 and TRBJ1-5; no reliable D call. This CDR3 comprises 15 residues. CDR1 and CDR2 (germline): SNHLY, FYNNEI. The V and J ends lost 0 bases and 5 bases respectively, with 11 bases between them. CDR3 protein: CASSEAAVDYQPQHF. Here the CDR3 DNA reads TGTGCCAGCAGTGAAGCGGCGGTAGACTATCAGCCCCAGCATTTT.

This clonotype came up a few times. The chain has TRBV15 and TRBJ2-7; TRBD1 aligns across 7 bases. V lost 2 bases, J lost 7 bases, and 8 bases stayed unmatched. Germline V gene sequence: CDR1 LNHNV, CDR2 YYDKDF (reference sequence). The CDR3 has 14 residues. CDR3 region: CATSRSRQGREQYF. The CDR3 DNA follows: TGTGCCACCAGCAGATCCCGACAGGGAAGGGAGCAGTACTTC.

This clonotype has just a few counts. The rearrangement joins TRBV6-1 to TRBJ2-3; perhaps TRBD1 as D (6 bases). CDR1 and CDR2 from the germline V gene are MNHNS and SASEGT. V was shortened by 11 bases and J by 3 bases, with 12 bases between the two germline ends. The CDR3 has 12 amino acids. CDR3 sequence reads: CASRQATDTQYF. The CDR3 nucleotides read TGTGCCTCCAGACAGGCTACAGATACGCAGTATTTT.

This chain connects TRBV2 to TRBJ2-7; D gene uncertain. Germline CDR1 is SNHLY and CDR2 is FYNNEI. V was clipped by 1 base and J by 3 bases, with 7 bases between them. The CDR3 covers 13 residues. The CDR3 coding sequence is TGTGCCAGCAGTGAAGGTCATCTCTACGAGCAGTACTTC. It translates to CASSEGHLYEQYF.

This clonotype occurred a few times. V and J are TRBV20-1 and TRBJ2-3; 8 bases are a match to TRBD2. This CDR3 has 17 residues. The germline CDR1 and CDR2 sequences are DFQATT and SNEGSKA (reference sequence). After removal of 0 bases from V and 0 bases from J, the junction contained 8 bases not matched to a gene. Here the CDR3 reads CSARDSWTSPSTDTQYF. For the CDR3, the DNA is TGCAGTGCTAGAGACTCCTGGACTAGCCCAAGCACAGATACGCAGTATTTT.

The gene calls are TRBV9 and TRBJ1-5; no reliable D call. Germline CDR1 and CDR2: SGDLS and YYNGEE. The CDR3 runs to 14 residues. V lost 0 bases, J lost 5 bases, and 9 bases lay in between. CDR3 sequence (DNA): TGTGCCAGCAGCGTAGAAGGGTCGGATCAGCCCCAGCATTTT. Translating it yields CASSVEGSDQPQHF. The full variable domain, in which reference TRBV9 and TRBJ1-5 provide the parts outside the CDR3, is DSGVTQTPKHLITATGQRVTLRCSPRSGDLSVYWYQQSLDQGLQFLIQYYNGEERAKGNILERFSAQQFPDLHSELNLSSLELGDSALYFCASSVEGSDQPQHFGDGTRLSIL.

The rearrangement links TRBV5-1 to TRBJ2-3, with D unclear. Trimming stripped 8 bases from V and 2 bases from J, with 9 bases between. The CDR3 is made up of 12 amino acids. Per germline, CDR1 SGHRS and CDR2 YFSETQ. CDR3 sequence (DNA): TGCGCCAGTAAGGGTCCCACAGATACGCAGTATTTT. It yields the protein CASKGPTDTQYF.

This clonotype was detected only a few times. The chain joins TRBV12-3 or TRBV12-4 to TRBJ1-1; D might be TRBD1 (6 bases). This CDR3 region has 15 residues. Trimming took off 6 bases at V and 1 base at J, with 15 bases between the two ends. CDR3 coding DNA: TGTGCCAGCAGCTCCGCGGGACACCAGAACACTGAAGCTTTCTTT. Amino acid sequence: CASSSAGHQNTEAFF.

The chain has TRBV12-3 or TRBV12-4 and TRBJ2-7, with D maybe TRBD1 (6 bases). The CDR3 consists of 13 residues. The V and J ends lost 5 bases and 2 bases respectively, with 10 bases between them. CDR3 amino acids: CASSVAGAYEQYF. CDR3 DNA sequence: TGTGCCAGCAGTGTGGCAGGGGCCTACGAGCAGTACTTC.

The chain joins TRBV5-4 to TRBJ2-5; D call uncertain. V shed 2 bases and J shed 2 bases, with 13 bases lying between them. Germline-derived CDR1 and CDR2 are SGHNT and YYREEE (reference sequence). The CDR3 has 15 amino acids. CDR3 amino acids: CASSLSFNSQETQYF. CDR3 in DNA: TGTGCCAGCAGCTTATCATTTAACTCGCAAGAGACCCAGTACTTC.

The V call is TRBV28, the J call TRBJ2-5, with 7 positions matching TRBD1. Germline-derived CDR1 and CDR2 are MDHEN and SYDVKM. V dropped 6 bases and J dropped 4; count of bases not matched to a gene: 2. This CDR3 region has 12 residues. CDR3 amino acids: CASRQGSETQYF. For the CDR3, the DNA is TGTGCCAGCAGACAGGGGTCAGAGACCCAGTACTTC. Looking up the rest from reference TRBV28 and TRBJ2-5 gives the full variable domain: DVKVTQSSRYLVKRTGEKVFLECVQDMDHENMFWYRQDPGLGLRLIYFSYDVKMKEKGDIPEGYSVSREKKERFSLILESASTNQTSMYLCASRQGSETQYFGPGTRLLVL.

This chain uses TRBV18 with TRBJ2-7, with 8 bases identical to TRBD1. With 1 base clipped from V and 2 bases from J, the junction kept 4 bases outside the gene matches. Germline V gene sequence: CDR1 KGHSH, CDR2 LQKENI. CDR3 length equals 15 residues. The CDR3, as DNA: TGTGCCAGCTCACCACTGGACAGGGCAACCTACGAGCAGTACTTC. It translates to CASSPLDRATYEQYF.

This clonotype has just a few counts. The rearrangement links TRBV7-2 to TRBJ1-1, with D perhaps TRBD1 (6 bases). The V end lost 1 base, the J end lost 1 base, and 16 bases lay between the germline ends. The CDR3 length is 17 residues. Germline CDR1 is SGHTA and CDR2 is FQGNSA. This CDR3 is CASSLVRRGRENTEAFF. The CDR3 DNA follows: TGTGCCAGCAGCTTAGTCCGCAGGGGCAGGGAGAACACTGAAGCTTTCTTT.

Remarks on this clonotype: Mismatch with germline at one junction end may stem from a read error. The rearrangement joins TRBV14 to TRBJ2-2; TRBD1 aligns across 10 bases. Per germline, CDR1 SGHDN and CDR2 FVKESK. The CDR3 is made up of 15 amino acids. The CDR3 region is CASSRRQGASGELFF. CDR3 nucleotide sequence: TGTGCCAGCAGCCGAAGACAGGGGGCGTCGGGGGAGTTGTTTTTT.

The genes are TRBV4-2 and TRBJ2-1; 10 bases agree with TRBD2. Germline lookup yields CDR1 LGHNA and CDR2 YNFKEQ. The V and J ends lost 0 bases and 4 bases, in that order; junction bases with no gene match: 12. This CDR3 has 19 amino acids. CDR3 loop: CASSQEAAGLAPRYNEQFF. In nucleotides, the CDR3 is TGTGCCAGCAGCCAAGAGGCAGCGGGACTAGCGCCACGTTACAATGAGCAGTTCTTC.

V and J are TRBV7-9 and TRBJ2-1, with 10 positions matching TRBD2. CDR1 is SEHNR, CDR2 FQNEAQ, per germline (reference sequence). V shed 1 base, J shed 4 bases, and the junction held 4 bases outside the gene matches. This CDR3 comprises 16 residues. In nucleotides, the CDR3 is TGTGCCAGCAGCTTAGGCAGGACTAGCGGATACAATGAGCAGTTCTTC. It encodes CASSLGRTSGYNEQFF. Variable domain in full (rest from reference TRBV7-9 and TRBJ2-1): DTGVSQNPRHKITKRGQNVTFRCDPISEHNRLYWYRQTLGQGPEFLTYFQNEAQLEKSRLLSDRFSAERPKGSFSTLEIQRTEQGDSAMYLCASSLGRTSGYNEQFFGPGTRLTVL.

This chain connects TRBV7-2 to TRBJ2-4, with D unclear. CDR1 SGHTA and CDR2 FQGNSA come from the germline V gene. Trimming pared 2 bases from V and 6 bases from J, leaving 5 bases between. CDR3 length equals 12 residues. DNA for the CDR3: TGTGCCAGCAGCTTAAAACGAAACATTCAGTACTTC. Translated: CASSLKRNIQYF.

This clonotype was recorded once. This chain links TRBV7-9 with TRBJ2-6; a weak D match, TRBD2 (6 bases). Between the trimmed V and J ends, which lost 3 bases and 0 bases, there was a span of 9 bases. Germline CDR1 SEHNR, CDR2 FQNEAQ (reference sequence). The CDR3 has 16 residues. The CDR3 bases are TGTGCCAGCAGCTTCGCCGGGAGCTCTGGGGCCAACGTCCTGACTTTC. Residues: CASSFAGSSGANVLTF.

This rearrangement joins TRBV7-9 to TRBJ2-1, with 8 bases identical to TRBD2. There are 16 residues in the CDR3. Germline CDR1 SEHNR, CDR2 FQNEAQ (reference sequence). With V trimmed by 3 bases and J by 2 bases, 6 bases remained unmatched. The CDR3 coding sequence is TGTGCCAGCAGCTTGTGGCTAGCGGGTACCTACAATGAGCAGTTCTTC. It translates to CASSLWLAGTYNEQFF.

On this clonotype: The junction differs from germline at one of its ends, possibly a read error. V gene TRBV6-1 combines with J gene TRBJ2-7; D tentatively reads TRBD1 or TRBD2 (5 bases each). The CDR3 loop spans 15 amino acids. The germline V gene encodes CDR1 MNHNS and CDR2 SASEGT. The CDR3 nucleotides are TGTGACAGCAGTGAAGAGGTTGGGGGTTCCTACGAGCAGTACTTC. Encoded protein: CDSSEEVGGSYEQYF.

Only a few counts were recorded for this clonotype. This chain connects TRBV27 to TRBJ2-1; no firm D call. This CDR3 contains 15 residues. V lost 4 bases, J lost 4 bases, and 14 bases lay in between. Germline CDR1 reads MNHEY; CDR2 reads SMNVEV (reference sequence). CDR3 residues: CASSSAPVGYNEQFF. The CDR3 DNA sequence: TGTGCCAGCAGTTCTGCCCCGGTGGGGTACAATGAGCAGTTCTTC.

The V call is TRBV28, the J call TRBJ2-4; D might be TRBD1 (5 bases). The end of the DNA is better explained by TRBJ2-7, so the J call may be wrong. Germline V CDR1 and CDR2: MDHEN, SYDVKM. The CDR3 runs 13 residues. This CDR3 is CASSRTSTHEQYF. The CDR3 DNA is TGTGCCAGCTCCAGGACAAGCACCCACGAGCAGTACTTC.

Of note for this clonotype: One base away lies a much larger clone, so this may be a sequencing read error. V gene TRBV10-3 combines with J gene TRBJ2-6, with 8 bases fitting TRBD1. The CDR3 is 14 residues long. CDR1 is ENHRY and CDR2 is SYGVKD in the germline V gene. The CDR3 protein is CVISGETGAPVLTF. For the CDR3, the DNA is TGTGTCATCAGTGGGGAGACAGGGGCTCCCGTCCTGACTTTC.

The CDR3 here is CASSDGASYNEQFF. The DNA of the CDR3 is TGTGCCAGCAGTGATGGGGCCTCCTACAATGAGCAGTTCTTC. The V gene is TRBV6-2 or TRBV6-3, the J gene TRBJ2-1; possible D gene TRBD1, 5 bases. This CDR3 is 14 amino acids long. V lost 5 bases and J lost 0, with 8 bases in between. The germline gives CDR1 MNHEY, CDR2 SVGEGT.

The V and J genes are TRBV24-1 and TRBJ2-2; TRBD1 might be the D (5 bases). The CDR3 length is 16 residues. Germline V gene sequence: CDR1 KGHDR, CDR2 SFDVKD. Trimming stripped 1 base from V and 2 bases from J, with 10 bases between. The CDR3 is CATSDLRQGNTGELFF. The CDR3 DNA sequence: TGTGCCACCAGTGATTTACGGCAGGGAAACACCGGGGAGCTGTTTTTT.

DNA of the CDR3: TGCAGTGCTTGGAGCGGGAGAAAGGACAATGAGCAGTTCTTC. As protein: CSAWSGRKDNEQFF. The chain uses TRBV20-1 and TRBJ2-1, with TRBD2 matching 8 bases. CDR3 length: 14 residues. J lost 5 bases, V lost 5 bases, and 8 bases had no gene match. Germline V gene data show CDR1 as DFQATT and CDR2 as SNEGSKA (reference sequence).

V is TRBV15 and J is TRBJ2-7, with TRBD1 matching 9 bases. Germline V CDR1 and CDR2: LNHNV, YYDKDF (reference sequence). CDR3 length: 15 amino acids. The V segment lost 4 bases and the J segment 4 bases; nucleotides outside the gene matches: 8. CDR3 in amino acids: CATSTYRGLTYEQYF. The DNA for the CDR3 is TGTGCCACCAGCACCTACAGGGGGCTAACTTACGAGCAGTACTTC.

The V gene is TRBV6-5, the J gene TRBJ2-7, with 9 bases aligning to TRBD2. The CDR3 spans 13 residues. Per the germline V gene, CDR1 is MNHEY and CDR2 is SVGAGI. The V and J ends lost 6 bases and 7 bases, in that order; junction bases with no gene match: 7. The CDR3 is CASRASGTEEQYF. CDR3 sequence (DNA): TGTGCCAGCAGGGCTAGCGGGACAGAGGAGCAGTACTTC.

CDR3 sequence reads: CASSSRQGDPKNIQYF. DNA of the CDR3: TGTGCCAGCAGTTCTAGACAGGGAGACCCCAAAAACATTCAGTACTTC. The chain is built from TRBV6-6 and TRBJ2-7; 7 bases agree with TRBD1. The J call is uncertain, as TRBJ2-4 better fits the DNA end. Germline-derived CDR1 and CDR2 are MNHNY and SVGAGI (reference sequence). CDR3 size: 16 residues.

The chain joins TRBV27 to TRBJ2-7; D not certain. CDR1 is MNHEY and CDR2 is SMNVEV in the germline V gene (reference sequence). There are 12 residues in the CDR3. Trimming removed 7 bases from V and 1 base from J, with 8 bases in between. CDR3 residues: CASTSESYEQYF. In DNA form, the CDR3 reads TGTGCCAGCACCTCTGAGTCCTACGAGCAGTACTTC.